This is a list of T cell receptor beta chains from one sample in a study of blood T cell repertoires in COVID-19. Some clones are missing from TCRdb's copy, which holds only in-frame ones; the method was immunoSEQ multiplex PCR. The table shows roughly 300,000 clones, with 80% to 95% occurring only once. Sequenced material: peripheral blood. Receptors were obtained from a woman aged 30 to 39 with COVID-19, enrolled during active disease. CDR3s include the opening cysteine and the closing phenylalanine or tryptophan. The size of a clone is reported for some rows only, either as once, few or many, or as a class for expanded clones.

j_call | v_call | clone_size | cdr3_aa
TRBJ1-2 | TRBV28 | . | CASSSGTGTYYGYTF
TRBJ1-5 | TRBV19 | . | CASSINRDQPQHF
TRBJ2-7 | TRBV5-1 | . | CASSPGQGAYEQYF
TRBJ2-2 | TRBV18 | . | CASFPGQHTGELFF
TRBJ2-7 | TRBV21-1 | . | CASSKDCQEQYF
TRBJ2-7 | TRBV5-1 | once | CASSPGLAWPSYEQYF
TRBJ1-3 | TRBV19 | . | CASSRTGPGNTIYF
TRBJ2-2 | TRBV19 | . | CASSQGLTNGELFF
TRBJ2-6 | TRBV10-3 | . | CAISDPLGNSGANVLTF
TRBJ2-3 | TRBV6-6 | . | CASSPTSGMVTDTQYF
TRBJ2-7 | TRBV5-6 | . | CASGRTEYEQYF
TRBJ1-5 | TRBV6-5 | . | CASSKGGPNQPQHF
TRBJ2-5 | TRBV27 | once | CASSRGQLYQETQYF
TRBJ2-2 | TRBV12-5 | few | CASGLGDRTGELFF
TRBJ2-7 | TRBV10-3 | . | CAISETLTYEQYF
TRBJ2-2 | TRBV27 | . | CASSLSPGANTGELFF
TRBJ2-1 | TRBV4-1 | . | CASSGTSGYNEQFF
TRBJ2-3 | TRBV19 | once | CASNPPSAGGADTQYF
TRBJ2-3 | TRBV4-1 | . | CASSQVITRSTDTQYF
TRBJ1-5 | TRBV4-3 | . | CASSQDLVGTRNQPQHF
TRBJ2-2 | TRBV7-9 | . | CASSFRGARTGELFF
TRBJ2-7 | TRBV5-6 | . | CASSLGLVSSYEQYF
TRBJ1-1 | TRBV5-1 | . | CASSWTGGSTEAFF
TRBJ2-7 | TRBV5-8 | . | CASRPRTGAYEQYF
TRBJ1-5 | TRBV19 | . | CASSTGLLNQPQHF
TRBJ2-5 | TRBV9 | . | CASSVGGGSQETQYF
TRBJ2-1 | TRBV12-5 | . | CASGPTGGNEQFF
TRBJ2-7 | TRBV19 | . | CASSITLGAAYEQYF
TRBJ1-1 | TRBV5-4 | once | CASSLDRARTEAFF
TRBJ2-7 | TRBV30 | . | CAWTPGGSLYEQYF
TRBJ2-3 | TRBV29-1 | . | CSVEILAARTDTQYF
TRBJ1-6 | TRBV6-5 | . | CASSYSETGNSPLHF